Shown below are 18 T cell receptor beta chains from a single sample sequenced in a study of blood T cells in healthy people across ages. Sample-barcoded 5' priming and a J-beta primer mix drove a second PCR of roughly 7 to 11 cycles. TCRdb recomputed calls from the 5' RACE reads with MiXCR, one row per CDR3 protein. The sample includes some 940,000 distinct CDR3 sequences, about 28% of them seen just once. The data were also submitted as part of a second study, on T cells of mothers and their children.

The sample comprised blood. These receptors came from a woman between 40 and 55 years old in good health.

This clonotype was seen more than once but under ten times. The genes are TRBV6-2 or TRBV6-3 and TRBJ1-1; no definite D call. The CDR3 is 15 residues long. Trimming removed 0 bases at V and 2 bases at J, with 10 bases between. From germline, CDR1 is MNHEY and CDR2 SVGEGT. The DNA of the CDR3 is TGTGCCAGCAGTTACTCAGTGGATTATAACACTGAAGCTTTCTTT. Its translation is CASSYSVDYNTEAFF.

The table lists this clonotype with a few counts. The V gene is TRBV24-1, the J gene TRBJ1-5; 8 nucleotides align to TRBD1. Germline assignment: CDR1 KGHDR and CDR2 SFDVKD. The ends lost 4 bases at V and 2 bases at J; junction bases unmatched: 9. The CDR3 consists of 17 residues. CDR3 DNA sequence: TGTGCCACCAGTGAGCCGATTCAGGGGGCCGGCAATCAGCCCCAGCATTTT. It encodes CATSEPIQGAGNQPQHF.

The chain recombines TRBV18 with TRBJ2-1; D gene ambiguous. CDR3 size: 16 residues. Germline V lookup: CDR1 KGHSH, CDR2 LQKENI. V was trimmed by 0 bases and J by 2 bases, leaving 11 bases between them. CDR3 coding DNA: TGTGCCAGCTCACCACCAGCCAGGTGGACCTACAATGAGCAGTTCTTC. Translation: CASSPPARWTYNEQFF.

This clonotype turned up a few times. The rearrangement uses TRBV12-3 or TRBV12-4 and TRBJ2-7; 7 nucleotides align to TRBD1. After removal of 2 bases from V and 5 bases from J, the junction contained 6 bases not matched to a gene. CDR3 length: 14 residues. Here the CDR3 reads CASSLQGQNDEQYF. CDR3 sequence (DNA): TGTGCCAGCAGTTTACAGGGACAGAACGACGAGCAGTACTTC.

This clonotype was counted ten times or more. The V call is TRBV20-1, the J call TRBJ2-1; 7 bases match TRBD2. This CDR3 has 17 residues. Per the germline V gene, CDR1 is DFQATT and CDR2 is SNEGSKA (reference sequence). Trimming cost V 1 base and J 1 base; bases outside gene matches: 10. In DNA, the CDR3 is TGCAGTGCTAGAGGGACTAGACGTCAAAGGTCCTACAATGAGCAGTTCTTC. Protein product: CSARGTRRQRSYNEQFF.

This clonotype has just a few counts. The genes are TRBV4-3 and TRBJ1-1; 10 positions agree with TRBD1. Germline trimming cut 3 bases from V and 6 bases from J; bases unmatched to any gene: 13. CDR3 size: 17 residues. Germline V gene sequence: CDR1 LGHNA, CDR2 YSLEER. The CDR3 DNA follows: TGCGCCAGCAGCCACGGCTACTCGGACAGGGGGAGGTCTGAAGCTTTCTTT. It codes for CASSHGYSDRGRSEAFF.

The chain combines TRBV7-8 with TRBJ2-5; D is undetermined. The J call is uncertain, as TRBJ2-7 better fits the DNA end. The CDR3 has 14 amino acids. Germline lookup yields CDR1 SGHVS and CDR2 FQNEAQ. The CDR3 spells CASSLDPAPYEQYF. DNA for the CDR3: TGTGCCAGCAGCTTAGATCCTGCTCCCTACGAGCAGTACTTC.

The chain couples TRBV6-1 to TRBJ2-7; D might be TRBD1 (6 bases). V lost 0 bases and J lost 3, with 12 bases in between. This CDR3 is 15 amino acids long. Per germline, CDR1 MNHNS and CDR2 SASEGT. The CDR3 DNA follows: TGTGCCAGCAGTGAAGCGCAGGGGCCGTTCTACGAGCAGTACTTC. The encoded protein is CASSEAQGPFYEQYF.

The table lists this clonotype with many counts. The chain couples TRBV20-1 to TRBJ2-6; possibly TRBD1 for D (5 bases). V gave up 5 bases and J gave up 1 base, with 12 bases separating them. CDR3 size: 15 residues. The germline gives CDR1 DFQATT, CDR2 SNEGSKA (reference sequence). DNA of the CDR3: TGCAGTGCTGCAACACCAGGGTCTGGGGCCAACGTCCTGACTTTC. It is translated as CSAATPGSGANVLTF.

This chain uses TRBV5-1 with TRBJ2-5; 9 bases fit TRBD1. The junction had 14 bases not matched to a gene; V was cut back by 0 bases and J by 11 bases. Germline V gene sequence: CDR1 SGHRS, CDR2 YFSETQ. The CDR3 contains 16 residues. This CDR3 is CASSLAPGTGRNEQYF. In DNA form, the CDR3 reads TGCGCCAGCAGCTTGGCCCCCGGGACAGGGCGCAATGAGCAGTACTTC.

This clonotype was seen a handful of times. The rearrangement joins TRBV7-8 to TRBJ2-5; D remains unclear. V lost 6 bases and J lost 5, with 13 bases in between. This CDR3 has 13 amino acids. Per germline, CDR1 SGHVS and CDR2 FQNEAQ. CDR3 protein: CASRGMRSETQYF. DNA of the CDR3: TGTGCCAGCAGAGGGATGAGGTCGGAGACCCAGTACTTC. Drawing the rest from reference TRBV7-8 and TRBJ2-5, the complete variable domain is GAGVSQSPRYKVAKRGQDVALRCDPISGHVSLFWYQQALGQGPEFLTYFQNEAQLDKSGLPSDRFFAERPEGSVSTLKIQRTQQEDSAVYLCASRGMRSETQYFGPGTRLLVL.

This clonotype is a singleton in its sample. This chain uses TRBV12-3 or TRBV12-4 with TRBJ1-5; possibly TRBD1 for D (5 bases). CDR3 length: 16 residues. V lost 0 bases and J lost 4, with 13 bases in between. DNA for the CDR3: TGTGCCAGCAGTTTAGCCTGGGGACGGAAAAATCAGCCCCAGCATTTT. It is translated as CASSLAWGRKNQPQHF.

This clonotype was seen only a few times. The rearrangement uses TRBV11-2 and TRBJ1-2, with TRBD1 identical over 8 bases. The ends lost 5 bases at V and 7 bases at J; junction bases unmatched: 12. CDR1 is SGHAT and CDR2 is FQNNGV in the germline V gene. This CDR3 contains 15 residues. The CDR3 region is CASSLPPQGAFGYTF. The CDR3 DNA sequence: TGTGCCAGCAGCCTTCCCCCCCAGGGGGCCTTTGGCTACACCTTC.

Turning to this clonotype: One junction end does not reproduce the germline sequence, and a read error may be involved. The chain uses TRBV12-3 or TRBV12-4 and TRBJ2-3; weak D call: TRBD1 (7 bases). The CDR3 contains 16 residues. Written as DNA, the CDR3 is TGTGCCCGCAGTCCCAGGACAGGTGGGGAGGCAGATACGCAGTATTTT. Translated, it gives CARSPRTGGEADTQYF.

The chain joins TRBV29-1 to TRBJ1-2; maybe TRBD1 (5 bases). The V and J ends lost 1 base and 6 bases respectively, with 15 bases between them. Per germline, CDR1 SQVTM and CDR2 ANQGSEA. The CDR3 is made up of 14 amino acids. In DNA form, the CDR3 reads TGCAGCGTTGAAGGGTCTACAGGTCCGGATGGCTACACCTTC. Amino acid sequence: CSVEGSTGPDGYTF.

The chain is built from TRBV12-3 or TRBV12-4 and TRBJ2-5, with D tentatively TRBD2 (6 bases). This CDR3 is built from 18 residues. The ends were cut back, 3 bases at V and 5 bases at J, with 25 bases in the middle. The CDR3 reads CASSFSLSGGHLRETQYF. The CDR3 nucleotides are TGTGCCAGCAGTTTTTCCCTTAGCGGCGGCCATTTACGGGAGACCCAGTACTTC.

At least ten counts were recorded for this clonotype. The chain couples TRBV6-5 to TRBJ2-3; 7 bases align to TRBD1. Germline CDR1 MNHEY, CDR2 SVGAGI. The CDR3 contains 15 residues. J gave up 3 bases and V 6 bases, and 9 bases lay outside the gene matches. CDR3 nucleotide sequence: TGTGCCAGCAGCCCAGACAGGGCGTCAACAGATACGCAGTATTTT. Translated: CASSPDRASTDTQYF.

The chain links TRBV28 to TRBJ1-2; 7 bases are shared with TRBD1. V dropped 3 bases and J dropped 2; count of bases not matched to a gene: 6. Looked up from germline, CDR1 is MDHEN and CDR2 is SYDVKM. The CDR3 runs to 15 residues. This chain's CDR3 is CASSFSTTGNYGYTF. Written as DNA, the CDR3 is TGTGCCAGCAGTTTCTCGACGACAGGGAACTATGGCTACACCTTC.